This T cell receptor beta chain was sequenced for a study of blood T cell repertoires in COVID-19. Study summary: COVID-19 samples collected from the United States, Italy and Spain covered acute and convalescent phases.

J gave up 1 base and V 1 base, and 3 bases lay outside the gene matches. Germline CDR1 reads SGHTA; CDR2 reads FQGNSA. This CDR3 has 16 residues. Profiling relied on immunoSEQ multiplex PCR, and the TCRdb table lists in-frame clones only, not all of them. The sample records around 130,000 clones, approximately 92% being singletons. Sequencing used peripheral blood. The chain links TRBV7-2 to TRBJ2-5, with TRBD2 matching over 10 bases. This TCR was sampled from a man between 65 and 80 years old with active or convalescent COVID-19. CDR3 residues: CASSLVSSGGQETQYF. The CDR3, as DNA: TGTGCCAGCAGCTTAGTGTCTAGCGGGGGCCAAGAGACCCAGTACTTC.